These 8 T cell receptor beta chains were sequenced from one sample in a study of T cells in Graves' hyperthyroidism and ophthalmopathy (dated by TCRdb to 2018 to 2020). Preparation of the library involved multiplex PCR. Sequencing used an Illumina HiSeq 2000. The TCR beta CDR3 regions were amplified from the RNA transcripts. For the first round of RT-PCR on the TCR CDR3, the HTBI primer set was used together with the Qiagen OneStep RT-PCR kit. TCRdb reprocessed the public reads (quality trimming at Q25 with fastp, clone calling with MiXCR) and kept in-frame beta chains. Each CDR3 protein appears once, grouped with its most common genes and DNA. The sample data list hundreds of thousands of distinct CDR3 sequences, and 15% to 20% of these were observed just once. 47% of the sample is in the top ten clones. The sample comprised blood. These receptors all come from a man in his forties with Graves' ophthalmopathy.

This clonotype was detected many times. This chain connects TRBV7-8 to TRBJ2-1; 9 bases match TRBD2. There are 16 residues in the CDR3. After removal of 1 base from V and 6 bases from J, the junction contained 7 bases not matched to a gene. Germline V gene data show CDR1 as SGHVS and CDR2 as FQNEAQ. The CDR3 coding sequence is TGTGCCAGCAGCTTAGGGTCTGGCGGGAGGGCCAATGAGCAGTTCTTC. Translated: CASSLGSGGRANEQFF.

This clonotype has a handful of counts. The CDR3 DNA follows: TGTGCCAGCAGCGGATGGGACAGCTCCCACAACAATGAGCAGTTCTTC. This translates into CASSGWDSSHNNEQFF. The chain links TRBV11-2 to TRBJ2-1; TRBD1 agrees at 7 bases. V dropped 5 bases and J dropped 5; count of bases not matched to a gene: 12. CDR3 length equals 16 residues. The V gene's germline CDR1 is SGHAT and CDR2 FQNNGV.

CDR3 in amino acids: CASSYAGTGAITGELFF. The DNA of the CDR3 is TGTGCCAGCAGTTACGCCGGGACAGGGGCCATCACCGGGGAGCTGTTTTTT. The chain recombines TRBV6-5 with TRBJ2-2, with TRBD1 matching 10 bases. Losses at the gene ends were 2 bases for V and 4 bases for J; bases not matched to a gene: 7. This CDR3 spans 17 amino acids. CDR1 MNHEY and CDR2 SVGAGI come from the germline V gene.

This clonotype was detected once. Possible read error: a much larger clone is one base away. J is TRBJ2-1 and V is TRBV7-3; 9 nucleotides match TRBD1. The CDR3 is 13 residues long. V shed 8 bases, J shed 9 bases, and the junction held 8 bases outside the gene matches. Germline CDR1 reads SGHTA; CDR2 reads FQGTGA. CDR3 sequence: CASGLGQGTEQFF. For the CDR3, the DNA is TGTGCCAGCGGCCTCGGACAGGGGACTGAGCAGTTCTTC.

The V and J genes are TRBV9 and TRBJ2-3; tentatively, D is TRBD1 or TRBD2 (5 bases each). Per the germline V gene, CDR1 is SGDLS and CDR2 is YYNGEE. V lost 4 bases and J 2 bases, leaving 23 bases between the germline ends. This CDR3 region has 18 residues. The CDR3 region has the DNA TGTGCCAGCAGCCCCCATTTGGGGAGTTGGGGCAACACAGATACGCAGTATTTT. Amino acid sequence: CASSPHLGSWGNTDTQYF.

V usage is TRBV5-1 and J usage is TRBJ1-2; a weak D match, TRBD1 (5 bases). The CDR3 spans 14 residues. The V and J ends lost 0 bases and 4 bases respectively, with 10 bases between them. Germline CDR1 and CDR2: SGHRS and YFSETQ. In DNA form, the CDR3 reads TGCGCCAGCAGCTTGGGGGAGGGACTCTATGGCTACACCTTC. This translates into CASSLGEGLYGYTF.

This clonotype was observed many times. The CDR3 is CASSSSGQRNEQFF. The CDR3 coding sequence is TGTGCCAGCAGTTCCTCCGGACAGAGGAATGAGCAGTTCTTC. This rearrangement joins TRBV27 to TRBJ2-1, with D maybe TRBD1 (6 bases). CDR3 length: 14 residues. V shed 4 bases and J shed 7 bases, with 14 bases lying between them. Per germline, CDR1 MNHEY and CDR2 SMNVEV (reference sequence).

The CDR3 is CASSFRLAGQETQYF. The CDR3 DNA follows: TGTGCCAGCAGCTTTAGACTAGCGGGACAAGAGACCCAGTACTTC. The V call is TRBV7-8, the J call TRBJ2-5, with 11 nucleotides matching TRBD2. Germline CDR1 reads SGHVS; CDR2 reads FQNEAQ. After removal of 3 bases from V and 2 bases from J, the junction contained 2 bases not matched to a gene. This CDR3 region has 15 residues.